This entry lists 28 T cell receptor beta chains sequenced from one sample in a study of human T cells and chemical hapten exposure. Time point defined: pre-sensitization, week 0. The treatment here: therapeutic diphenylcyclopropenone sensitization with weekly scalp DPC. One entry per CDR3 protein results from TCRdb running MiXCR on the RACE reads. The sample has about 260,000 distinct CDR3 sequences; around 9.3% are singletons. This specimen was whole blood, taken in connection with sensitization to the hapten diphenylcyclopropenone (DPC). All receptors come from a woman between 40 and 55 years old with alopecia areata. Some clones in this sample may be carry-over from other donors' samples.

This clonotype was observed a few times. This chain connects TRBV15 to TRBJ2-7; D is unclear. This CDR3 has 12 amino acids. Germline CDR1 LNHNV, CDR2 YYDKDF (reference sequence). Trimming removed 1 base from V and 5 bases from J, with 6 bases in between. The DNA of the CDR3 is TGTGCCACCAGCAGAGCCCTAGACGAGCAGTACTTC. Translation: CATSRALDEQYF. Combining the CDR3 with reference TRBV15 and TRBJ2-7 gives the whole variable domain DAMVIQNPRYQVTQFGKPVTLSCSQTLNHNVMYWYQQKSSQAPKLLFHYYDKDFNNEADTPDNFQSRRPNTSFCFLDIRSPGLGDTAMYLCATSRALDEQYFGPGTRLTVT.

In its sample, this clonotype was seen many times. This chain links TRBV7-2 with TRBJ1-5; 7 nucleotides align to TRBD1. Germline lookup yields CDR1 SGHTA and CDR2 FQGNSA. The length of the CDR3 is 15 residues. The V gene end was trimmed by 1 base and the J gene end by 7 bases; junction bases not matched to a gene: 7. CDR3 amino acids: CASSLVWQGEQPQHF. The CDR3 DNA sequence: TGTGCCAGCAGCTTAGTATGGCAGGGGGAACAGCCCCAGCATTTT.

This clonotype was counted between two and nine times. The chain is built from TRBV29-1 and TRBJ1-1; no clear D. CDR1 is SQVTM and CDR2 is ANQGSEA in the germline V gene. This CDR3 has 14 amino acids. The ends were cut back, 6 bases at V and 0 bases at J, with 14 bases in the middle. Here the CDR3 DNA reads TGCAGCGTAAGCGGGCGTATAATGAACACTGAAGCTTTCTTT. Its translation: CSVSGRIMNTEAFF.

The chain couples TRBV7-3 to TRBJ1-1; 10 nucleotides line up with TRBD1. The CDR3 contains 15 residues. Germline V gene sequence: CDR1 SGHTA, CDR2 FQGTGA. The ends lost 0 bases at V and 6 bases at J; junction bases unmatched: 4. CDR3 nucleotides: TGTGCCAGCAGCTTAACGTTGGGGACAGGGGCTGAAGCTTTCTTT. Translating gives CASSLTLGTGAEAFF.

The V call is TRBV20-1, the J call TRBJ1-1; D is perhaps TRBD1 (5 bases). Germline V gene lookup returns CDR1 DFQATT and CDR2 SNEGSKA (reference sequence). V was trimmed by 3 bases and J by 6 bases, leaving 14 bases between them. The CDR3 extends over 13 amino acids. Here the CDR3 reads CSASSRDGAEAFF. Here the CDR3 DNA reads TGCAGTGCTAGTTCCAGGGATGGGGCTGAAGCTTTCTTT.

This clonotype was observed at least ten times. V gene TRBV7-2 combines with J gene TRBJ2-1; 9 bases line up with TRBD1. CDR1 is SGHTA, CDR2 FQGNSA, per germline. V trimming: 1 base; J trimming: 7 bases; junction bases outside the gene matches: 5. This CDR3 is 15 amino acids long. CDR3: CASSLVGQGRNEQFF. CDR3 nucleotide sequence: TGTGCCAGCAGCTTAGTCGGACAGGGGAGAAATGAGCAGTTCTTC.

V gene TRBV6-5 combines with J gene TRBJ2-7; 10 bases agree with TRBD1. The CDR3 runs 16 residues. J was trimmed by 1 base and V by 6 bases; bases with no gene match: 9. Per germline, CDR1 MNHEY and CDR2 SVGAGI. CDR3 DNA sequence: TGTGCCAGCAGCCCGACCGGACAGGGGGGGTCCTACGAGCAGTACTTC. Protein sequence: CASSPTGQGGSYEQYF.

This clonotype was seen a handful of times. The rearrangement links TRBV7-2 to TRBJ2-5; D is perhaps TRBD1 (5 bases). With 3 bases removed from V and 1 base from J, the gap between germline ends came to 15 bases. The CDR3 covers 16 residues. Germline values: CDR1 SGHTA, CDR2 FQGNSA. The CDR3 region is CASSFIGQGIQETQYF. The CDR3 bases are TGTGCCAGCAGCTTTATAGGGCAGGGCATCCAAGAGACCCAGTACTTC.

The chain has TRBV14 and TRBJ2-3, with D perhaps matching TRBD1 (5 bases). This CDR3 region has 12 residues. Trimming pared 1 base from V and 7 bases from J, leaving 6 bases between. Germline CDR1 SGHDN, CDR2 FVKESK. As DNA, the CDR3 is TGTGCCAGCAGCCAAGCAGGGAATACGCAGTATTTT. This gives the protein CASSQAGNTQYF.

This clonotype was counted ten times or more. A junction boundary mismatches the germline segment, possibly from a read error. V and J are TRBV5-1 and TRBJ2-5; unclear D gene. CDR1 and CDR2 from the germline V gene are SGHRS and YFSETQ. This CDR3 region has 11 residues. This CDR3 is CASSIQETQYF. The CDR3 DNA is TGTGCCAGCAGCATCCAAGAGACCCAGTACTTC.

CDR3 nucleotide sequence: TGTGCCAGCAGCCAAGATAGCGCAGGGAACTATGGCTACACCTTC. Encoded protein: CASSQDSAGNYGYTF. This chain uses TRBV3-1 with TRBJ1-2; D possibly corresponds to TRBD1 (5 bases). V was cut by 0 bases and J by 2 bases, with 10 bases left in between. The CDR3 extends over 15 amino acids. CDR1 and CDR2 (germline): LGHDT, YNNKEL (reference sequence).

V usage is TRBV6-5 and J usage is TRBJ2-6; D perhaps matches TRBD1 (6 bases). This CDR3 spans 15 amino acids. Germline loops: CDR1 MNHEY, CDR2 SVGAGI. V was shortened by 11 bases and J by 0 bases, with 14 bases between the two germline ends. Here the CDR3 DNA reads TGTGCCTCAGGGGCTATACGCTCTGGGGCCAACGTCCTGACTTTC. This encodes CASGAIRSGANVLTF.

V is TRBV6-2 or TRBV6-3 and J is TRBJ2-1; D is uncertain. CDR3 length: 15 amino acids. Trimming removed 6 bases at V and 1 base at J, with 13 bases between. Germline V gives CDR1 MNHEY, CDR2 SVGEGT. In DNA, the CDR3 is TGTGCCAGCAGCCGTGATCTTCCTTCCTACAATGAGCAGTTCTTC. Amino acid sequence: CASSRDLPSYNEQFF.

The table lists this clonotype with a few counts. The chain is built from TRBV20-1 and TRBJ2-7; D perhaps matches TRBD1 (5 bases). This CDR3 has 14 amino acids. Between the trimmed V and J ends, which lost 2 bases and 2 bases, there was a span of 13 bases. The germline V gene has CDR1 DFQATT and CDR2 SNEGSKA (reference sequence). For the CDR3, the DNA is TGCAGTGCTAGATGGGGCGGAACCACCTACGAGCAGTACTTC. Translation gives CSARWGGTTYEQYF.

This clonotype has only a few counts. The chain couples TRBV12-3 or TRBV12-4 to TRBJ1-5; D is possibly TRBD1 (6 bases). CDR3 length: 15 residues. Trimming shortened V by 1 base and J by 7 bases, and 14 bases separated the two germline ends. Here the CDR3 reads CASSLEQGLGQPQHF. CDR3 in DNA: TGTGCCAGCAGTTTAGAACAGGGTCTGGGGCAGCCCCAGCATTTT.

This clonotype showed up just a few times. The chain combines TRBV29-1 with TRBJ2-7; TRBD1 might be the D (6 bases). The V end was cut by 6 bases, the J end by 5 bases, with 20 bases between. Germline V gives CDR1 SQVTM, CDR2 ANQGSEA. There are 14 residues in the CDR3. CDR3 protein: CSVALKGTIHEQYF. CDR3 nucleotide sequence: TGCAGCGTCGCCCTGAAAGGGACAATCCACGAGCAGTACTTC.

This clonotype was observed a few times. The genes are TRBV28 and TRBJ2-7, with 7 bases identical to TRBD1. The V gene's germline CDR1 is MDHEN and CDR2 SYDVKM. CDR3 length equals 14 residues. V gave up 3 bases and J gave up 7 bases; unmatched junction bases: 9. CDR3 coding DNA: TGTGCCAGCAGTTTCCCGGAGACAGGGACGGAGCAGTACTTC. Translation: CASSFPETGTEQYF. Variable domain in full (rest from reference TRBV28 and TRBJ2-7): DVKVTQSSRYLVKRTGEKVFLECVQDMDHENMFWYRQDPGLGLRLIYFSYDVKMKEKGDIPEGYSVSREKKERFSLILESASTNQTSMYLCASSFPETGTEQYFGPGTRLTVT.

This clonotype was observed many times. The chain combines TRBV28 with TRBJ2-4; tentatively, D is TRBD2 (7 bases). V gave up 3 bases and J gave up 0 bases, with 9 bases separating them. The germline gives CDR1 MDHEN, CDR2 SYDVKM. The CDR3 is 15 amino acids. The CDR3 protein is CASSLGGAAKNIQYF. The CDR3 region has the DNA TGTGCCAGCAGTTTGGGGGGGGCAGCCAAAAACATTCAGTACTTC.

This clonotype was detected ten times or more. The J gene is TRBJ2-3, the V gene TRBV7-2; no clear D gene. Per germline, CDR1 SGHTA and CDR2 FQGNSA. V was trimmed by 1 base and J by 6 bases, leaving 8 bases between them. This CDR3 region has 13 residues. The CDR3 bases are TGTGCCAGCAGCTTAGACCGAGATGATACGCAGTATTTT. This gives the protein CASSLDRDDTQYF. The entire variable domain, with the rest obtained from reference TRBV7-2 and TRBJ2-3, is as follows: GAGVSQSPSNKVTEKGKDVELRCDPISGHTALYWYRQSLGQGLEFLIYFQGNSAPDKSGLPSDRFSAERTGGSVSTLTIQRTQQEDSAVYLCASSLDRDDTQYFGPGTRLTVL.

This clonotype was seen more than once but under ten times. CDR3 DNA sequence: TGCAGTGCCCCATCGCCTACGAACACTGAAGCTTTCTTT. Its translation is CSAPSPTNTEAFF. The genes are TRBV20-1 and TRBJ1-1; D remains ambiguous. CDR3 length equals 13 residues. In germline, CDR1 is DFQATT, CDR2 SNEGSKA (reference sequence). Trimming removed 6 bases at V and 1 base at J, with 12 bases between.

The chain joins TRBV7-8 to TRBJ2-2; 14 bases match TRBD2. This CDR3 comprises 21 residues. The V gene end was trimmed by 2 bases and the J gene end by 0 bases; junction bases not matched to a gene: 11. CDR1 is SGHVS, CDR2 FQNEAQ, per germline. As DNA, the CDR3 is TGTGCCAGCAGCTTAACATTCCACGGACTAGCGGGAGGCCCGAACACCGGGGAGCTGTTTTTT. It yields the protein CASSLTFHGLAGGPNTGELFF.

The CDR3 DNA reads TGTGCCAGCAGTTTTACAGGGGGCAACACTGAAGCTTTCTTT. Its protein product is CASSFTGGNTEAFF. This chain uses TRBV12-3 or TRBV12-4 with TRBJ1-1, with 9 bases fitting TRBD1. This CDR3 region has 14 residues. Trimming cost V 3 bases and J 2 bases; bases outside gene matches: 1.

This clonotype was observed a few times. This chain connects TRBV20-1 to TRBJ2-3, with TRBD1 identical over 7 bases. V was clipped by 6 bases and J by 2 bases; unmatched bases: 26. CDR3 length: 20 residues. CDR1 and CDR2 (germline): DFQATT, SNEGSKA (reference sequence). The CDR3 DNA reads TGCAGTGCCGAGACAGGGAGTATAACTACGGGAAGCCACTACACAGATACGCAGTATTTT. Protein sequence: CSAETGSITTGSHYTDTQYF.

The chain links TRBV4-3 to TRBJ2-7; weak D call: TRBD1 (5 bases). The CDR3 runs 15 residues. CDR1 LGHNA and CDR2 YSLEER come from the germline V gene. Trimming shortened V by 0 bases and J by 2 bases, and 11 bases separated the two germline ends. CDR3 protein: CASSQEPQGAYEQYF. The DNA for the CDR3 is TGCGCCAGCAGCCAAGAACCCCAGGGTGCCTACGAGCAGTACTTC.

The CDR3 sequence is CASSSEDREWGNQPQHF. The CDR3 bases are TGTGCCAGCAGCTCAGAGGACAGGGAGTGGGGCAATCAGCCCCAGCATTTT. J is TRBJ1-5 and V is TRBV7-9, with 8 bases matching TRBD1. V gave up 4 bases and J gave up 2 bases; unmatched junction bases: 10. The germline CDR1 and CDR2 sequences are SEHNR and FQNEAQ (reference sequence). The CDR3 loop spans 17 amino acids.

The rearrangement uses TRBV7-9 and TRBJ2-1, with a weak D call TRBD1 (5 bases). The germline gives CDR1 SEHNR, CDR2 FQNEAQ (reference sequence). This CDR3 is built from 14 residues. V dropped 0 bases and J dropped 5 bases, with 8 bases sitting between them. This chain's CDR3 is CASSLAGRDNEQFF. As DNA, the CDR3 is TGTGCCAGCAGCTTAGCGGGCAGGGACAATGAGCAGTTCTTC.

This rearrangement joins TRBV5-1 to TRBJ2-2; D gene ambiguous. V dropped 4 bases and J dropped 7 bases, with 8 bases sitting between them. The CDR3 is 12 amino acids. Germline loops: CDR1 SGHRS, CDR2 YFSETQ. CDR3: CASSPFDGELFF. The CDR3 DNA reads TGCGCCAGCAGCCCTTTTGACGGGGAGCTGTTTTTT.

This clonotype occurred a few times. The chain has TRBV5-8 and TRBJ1-2; 10 bases fit TRBD1. Germline V gene lookup returns CDR1 SGHTS and CDR2 YDEGEE. The CDR3 runs 13 residues. V dropped 5 bases and J dropped 8; count of bases not matched to a gene: 6. The CDR3 here is CASRGQGLPGYTF. CDR3 coding DNA: TGTGCCAGCAGGGGACAGGGGCTGCCGGGCTACACCTTC.